This is a list of T cell receptor beta chains from one sample in a study of cytomegalovirus exposure and HLA in healthy donors. TCRdb keeps only in-frame clones here, not all; method: immunoSEQ multiplex PCR. Of about 220,000 clones in the sample, 65% to 85% were seen once. The sequencing input was PBMCs. All receptors come from a boy aged 2 to 10 in good health and CMV-seronegative. Each CDR3 is given with its conserved first and last residue. The D gene is left open where the match is weak. Expanded clones get a size class; other rows say once, few or many, or leave the size out.

>.|TRBV30|.|TRBJ2-2
TGTGCCTGGAGTCCATCGACTAGGAACACCGGGGAGCTGTTTTTT
CAWSPSTRNTGELFF
>.|TRBV6-5|.|TRBJ1-2
TGTGCCGGCACCCCGGGACACCTTGGCTACACCTTC
CAGTPGHLGYTF
>.|TRBV7-9|.|TRBJ2-1
TGTGCCAGCAGCCCCAGACTAGTAAGCTCCTACAATGAGCAGTTCTTC
CASSPRLVSSYNEQFF
>.|TRBV6-1|TRBD1|TRBJ1-1
TGTGCCAGCAGTGAAGGGACAGGGCGGACTGAAGCTTTCTTT
CASSEGTGRTEAFF
>.|TRBV10-3|.|TRBJ2-7
TGTGCCATCAGTGAGGTTTTGGGAGTAGCAGTCTCCTACGAGCAGTACTTC
CAISEVLGVAVSYEQYF
>.|TRBV5-8|.|TRBJ1-1
TGTGCCAGCAGCTTGGGGTGGGCGAACACTGAAGCTTTCTTT
CASSLGWANTEAFF
>.|TRBV29-1|TRBD1|TRBJ1-2
TGCAGCGCCTCAGGGGGCAACTATGGCTACACCTTC
CSASGGNYGYTF
>few|TRBV5-1|.|TRBJ1-1
TGCGCCAGCAGTCCCCGGACAGCGAACACTGAAGCTTTCTTT
CASSPRTANTEAFF
>.|TRBV29-1|.|TRBJ1-1
TGCAGCGCCGGACTGACTACTGAAGCTTTCTTT
CSAGLTTEAFF
>.|TRBV5-6|.|TRBJ2-7
TGTGCCAGCAGCTTGGGGCCATTCAGCTCCTACGAGCAGTACTTC
CASSLGPFSSYEQYF
>.|TRBV2|TRBD2|TRBJ2-3
TGTGCCAGCAGTGCGACTAGCGGGTTGAACACAGATACGCAGTATTTT
CASSATSGLNTDTQYF
>.|TRBV30|.|TRBJ1-2
TGTGCCTGGAGTGTAGCTTATTATGGCTACACCTTC
CAWSVAYYGYTF
>.|TRBV19|.|TRBJ1-2
TGTGCCAGTAGGGGCGATGGCTACACCTTC
CASRGDGYTF
>.|TRBV6-5|.|TRBJ2-3
TGTGCCAGCAGCTCCCCCCCCGAGCGGGATACGCAGTATTTT
CASSSPPERDTQYF
>few|TRBV6-5|.|TRBJ2-7
TGTGCCAGCAGTTACTCGAGGGAAGGGTACGAGCAGTACTTC
CASSYSREGYEQYF
>.|TRBV18|.|TRBJ1-1
TGTGCCAGCTCACCGACGGGGAACACTGAAGCTTTCTTT
CASSPTGNTEAFF
>.|TRBV19|.|TRBJ1-5
TGTGCCAGTAGTATCCGGGACATCTATCAGCCCCAGCATTTT
CASSIRDIYQPQHF
>.|TRBV11-2|.|TRBJ1-1
TGTGCCAGCAGCTTAATCGCGCAGGGCCACACTGAAGCTTTCTTT
CASSLIAQGHTEAFF
>.|TRBV9|.|TRBJ2-7
TGTGCCAGCAGCGCCGACAGCGTTGAGCAGTACTTC
CASSADSVEQYF
>once|TRBV9|TRBD2|TRBJ2-1
TGTGCCAGCAGCGGGGGGGGTTGGCATGAGCAGTTCTTC
CASSGGGWHEQFF
>few|TRBV7-9|.|TRBJ1-1
TGTGCCAGCAGCTTACCAGGGATGAACACTGAAGCTTTCTTT
CASSLPGMNTEAFF
>.|TRBV6-4|TRBD2|TRBJ2-3
TGTGCCAGCAGTCAACAGACTAGCGGGACGGATACGCAGTATTTT
CASSQQTSGTDTQYF
>.|TRBV5-1|TRBD1|TRBJ1-1
TGCGCCAGCAGCTTGGCGGAGGGGGCGGGCACTGAAGCTTTCTTT
CASSLAEGAGTEAFF
>.|TRBV2|TRBD2|TRBJ2-7
TGTGCCAGCAGTGAATACCTTCCTAGCGGGAGCTGGGGCCACGAGCAGTACTTC
CASSEYLPSGSWGHEQYF
>.|TRBV5-6|TRBD2|TRBJ2-2
TGTGCCAGCAGCTCGGGGACTAGCGGGACCACGAACACCGGGGAGCTGTTTTTT
CASSSGTSGTTNTGELFF
>few|TRBV4-2|.|TRBJ2-5
TGTGCCAGCAGCCAAGATGGTGGAGAAGAGACCCAGTACTTC
CASSQDGGEETQYF
>.|TRBV5-1|.|TRBJ2-3
TGCGCCAGCAGCTTAGGTCGGACAATACAAACAGATACGCAGTATTTT
CASSLGRTIQTDTQYF
>once|TRBV2|TRBD1|TRBJ1-2
TGTGCCAGCAGCCTGGGACAGGGAGTAGGTGGCTACACCTTC
CASSLGQGVGGYTF
>.|TRBV13|TRBD1|TRBJ1-2
TGTGCCAGCAGCTCCACTACTGCCGGGACAGGGTACTATGGCTACACCTTC
CASSSTTAGTGYYGYTF
>.|TRBV7-2|TRBD2|TRBJ2-7
TGTGCCAGCAGCTTAGATACAGCGGGGGGCGCCTACGAGCAGTACTTC
CASSLDTAGGAYEQYF
>.|TRBV30|TRBD2|TRBJ2-7
TGTGCCTGGAGGGCCGTACGTGCTAGCGGGACCTACGAGCAGTACTTC
CAWRAVRASGTYEQYF
>.|TRBV6-1|.|TRBJ1-1
TGTGCCAGCAGTGCTGTCAGATCGAACACTGAAGCTTTCTTT
CASSAVRSNTEAFF
>.|TRBV9|TRBD2|TRBJ2-1
TGTGCCAGCAGCGTAGGCCCCTGGAGCGGGGGGGCCGGAGGAAATGAGCAGTTCTTC
CASSVGPWSGGAGGNEQFF
>.|TRBV5-4|TRBD2|TRBJ2-2
TGTGCCAGCAGCTTGTTAGCGGGAAACACCGGGGAGCTGTTTTTT
CASSLLAGNTGELFF
>.|TRBV5-5|.|TRBJ2-1
TGTGCCAGCAGCTCCTACTCTGCGGGCTATGAGCAGTTCTTC
CASSSYSAGYEQFF
>.|TRBV6-5|.|TRBJ2-1
TGTGCCAGCAGTTATTTGTTGGGGGCGCAGAGGTTCTTC
CASSYLLGAQRFF
>.|TRBV5-8|.|TRBJ2-1
TGTGCCAGCAGCTCGATCGCGAATGAGCAGTTCTTC
CASSSIANEQFF
>.|TRBV11-2|TRBD1|TRBJ1-1
TGTGCCAGCAGCCTCGGACAGGGGACGCCCCTGGGTTTCTTT
CASSLGQGTPLGFF
>.|TRBV12-5|.|TRBJ2-5
TGTGCTAGTGGCCCCGCGAGTACCCAGTACTTC
CASGPASTQYF
>once|TRBV11-2|TRBD2|TRBJ2-1
TGTGCCAGCAGCTTAGCCAGCGGGAGAGTCTACAATGAGCAGTTCTTC
CASSLASGRVYNEQFF
>.|TRBV6-1|TRBD2|TRBJ2-3
TGTGCCGGGAATAGCGGGGGAGGAGCAGATACGCAGTATTTT
CAGNSGGGADTQYF
>.|TRBV7-2|.|TRBJ2-2
TGTGCCAGCAGCTTAAGGCGGGTCAACACCGGGGAGCTGTTTTTT
CASSLRRVNTGELFF
>few|TRBV5-1|.|TRBJ2-5
TGCGCCAGCAGCTTGGAGCAGACCCAGTACTTC
CASSLEQTQYF
>.|TRBV7-8|.|TRBJ2-2
TGTGCCAGCAGATTCCTGGGCGTAACAGGTTCCGTTAACACCGGGGAGCTGTTTTTT
CASRFLGVTGSVNTGELFF
>.|TRBV18|.|TRBJ2-7
TGTGCCAGCTCACCAAACCCCGAGACCTACGAGCAGTACTTC
CASSPNPETYEQYF
>.|TRBV25-1|.|TRBJ1-6
TGTGCCAGCAGTGAATCAAGCGCAGGGGTATTGAATTCACCCCTCCACTTT
CASSESSAGVLNSPLHF
>.|TRBV5-4|.|TRBJ2-5
TGTGCCAGCAGGCTTAGCGCCAATGGAATGGAGACCCAGTACTTC
CASRLSANGMETQYF
>.|TRBV5-4|TRBD2|TRBJ2-3
TGTGCCAGCAGCCCGGGACTAGCGACAGATACGCAGTATTTT
CASSPGLATDTQYF
>.|TRBV5-4|.|TRBJ2-5
TGTGCCAGCAGCTTGGGGGGCCTTAGTCAAGAGACCCAGTACTTC
CASSLGGLSQETQYF
>.|TRBV6-5|TRBD2|TRBJ2-7
TGTGCCAGCAGTACTAGCGGGACCAGCTCCTACGAGCAGTACTTC
CASSTSGTSSYEQYF
>.|TRBV6-1|TRBD1|TRBJ2-2
TGTGCCAGCGGGGGACAGGGGGCCACCGGGGAGCTGTTTTTT
CASGGQGATGELFF